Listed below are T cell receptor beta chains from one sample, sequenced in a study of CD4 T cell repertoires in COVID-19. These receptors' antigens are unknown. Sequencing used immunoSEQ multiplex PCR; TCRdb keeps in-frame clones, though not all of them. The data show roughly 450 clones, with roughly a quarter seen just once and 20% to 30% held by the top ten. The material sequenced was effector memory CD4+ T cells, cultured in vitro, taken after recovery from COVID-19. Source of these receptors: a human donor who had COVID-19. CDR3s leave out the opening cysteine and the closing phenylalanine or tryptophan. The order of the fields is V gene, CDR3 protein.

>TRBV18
ASSPLGTDSTNEKLF
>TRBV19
ASGDQGQGGTEAF
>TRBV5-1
ASSGTTGAGELF
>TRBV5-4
ASSSGQGNYGYT
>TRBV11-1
ASSPRSAGGPRGYT
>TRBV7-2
ASSWKLSSGANVLT
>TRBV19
ASSRIEGSDEQF
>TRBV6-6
ASSYSGLRSTGELF
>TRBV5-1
ASSLDWNSPLH
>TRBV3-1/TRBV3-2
ASSHDSGRAGETQY
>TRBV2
ASRTLRGAGDTQY
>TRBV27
ASSSFSPGGFYGYT
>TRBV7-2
ASMPGGRGSYNEQF
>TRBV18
ASSPSSGRGTEAF
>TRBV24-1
ATSGTGLTGELF
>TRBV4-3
ASSQEVQGQGQPQH
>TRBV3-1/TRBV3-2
ASSQAQGAMGTDTQY
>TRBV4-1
ASSQDLGRAGEKLF
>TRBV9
ASSVGPPGVGGYT
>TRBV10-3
AIRRDLSSGNTIY
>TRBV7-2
ASSEPWGSNTGELF
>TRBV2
ASNPRGNTEAF
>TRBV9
ASSGDRANYGYT
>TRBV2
ASSEEGTTEAF
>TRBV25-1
ASSDSRDNSPLH
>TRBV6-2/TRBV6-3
ASSYLDLPQSDTQY
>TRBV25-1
ASSEFGREDTIY
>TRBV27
ASRKGANVLT
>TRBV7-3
ASSLQGGTEAF
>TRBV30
AWSLGQRYEQY
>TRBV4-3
ASSQEMHRLNNSPLH
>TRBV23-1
ASSPRPPGASTDTQY
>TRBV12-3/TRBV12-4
ASSPSGRNEQF
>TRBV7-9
ASSLSTGETGANVLT
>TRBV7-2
ASSLERGGQPQH
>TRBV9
ASSVEPNEQF
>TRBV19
ASSREGVRSPLH
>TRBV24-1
ATSGTDLTGELF
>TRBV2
ASSEALRGGSYGYT
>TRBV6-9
ASSSTGHYYGYT
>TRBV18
ASSPTSKYQETQY
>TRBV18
ASSPMSGRDTEAF